The 13 T cell receptor beta chains below were found in one sample sequenced in a study of T cell repertoires in cytomegalovirus infection. Via MiXCR, TCRdb re-called the reads, giving one row per CDR3 protein. The table has about 740,000 distinct CDR3 sequences, approximately 40% seen once. The sequencing input was PBMCs. Receptors originate from a human donor in good health (CMV status not recorded). Some clones in this sample may be carry-over from other donors' samples.

Only one count was recorded for this clonotype. CDR3 nucleotides: TGCGCCAGCAGCCAAGATTGGGGGGGAACAGGGGGCGACTCTGGAAACACCATATATTTT. This translates into CASSQDWGGTGGDSGNTIYF. V gene TRBV4-3 combines with J gene TRBJ1-3; 9 bases agree with TRBD1. The CDR3 is 20 amino acids. Trimming removed 0 bases from V and 0 bases from J; junction bases left unmatched: 12. Per germline, CDR1 LGHNA and CDR2 YSLEER.

This clonotype was recorded at least ten times. The chain recombines TRBV27 with TRBJ2-1; TRBD1 matches 12 bases. CDR1 MNHEY and CDR2 SMNVEV come from the germline V gene (reference sequence). J was trimmed by 6 bases and V by 6 bases; bases with no gene match: 21. The CDR3 consists of 20 residues. CDR3 region: CASRAFPGTGGDLGGNEQFF. As DNA, the CDR3 is TGTGCCAGCAGGGCCTTCCCCGGGACAGGGGGCGACTTAGGGGGCAATGAGCAGTTCTTC.

This clonotype was observed a handful of times. The CDR3 spells CASSLNGGGHYEQYF. CDR3 nucleotides: TGTGCCAGCAGCTTGAATGGGGGAGGTCACTACGAGCAGTACTTC. The rearrangement joins TRBV5-5 to TRBJ2-7; possibly TRBD2 for D (6 bases). Germline V gene lookup returns CDR1 SGHKS and CDR2 YYEKEE (reference sequence). The CDR3 is made up of 15 amino acids. Trimming removed 1 base at V and 3 bases at J, with 14 bases between.

This clonotype showed up just a few times. The V gene is TRBV28, the J gene TRBJ1-5; D is unclear. CDR1 is MDHEN and CDR2 is SYDVKM in the germline V gene. Trimming took 3 bases from V and 5 from J, leaving 8 bases between them. The CDR3 runs 13 residues. The CDR3 coding sequence is TGTGCCAGCAGTTTCCCCTTCGATCAGCCCCAGCATTTT. Translated: CASSFPFDQPQHF.

The genes are TRBV7-8 and TRBJ2-7; the match to TRBD1 covers 9 bases. The V and J ends lost 3 bases and 3 bases, in that order; junction bases with no gene match: 12. The length of the CDR3 is 17 residues. The germline gives CDR1 SGHVS, CDR2 FQNEAQ. DNA for the CDR3: TGTGCCAGCAGCTTGGGGAGGGACAGGGCAATATTCTACGAGCAGTACTTC. Protein sequence: CASSLGRDRAIFYEQYF.

The chain links TRBV14 to TRBJ2-2; TRBD2 agrees at 9 bases. The V gene end was trimmed by 1 base and the J gene end by 3 bases; junction bases not matched to a gene: 3. CDR3 size: 16 residues. Germline assignment: CDR1 SGHDN and CDR2 FVKESK. In DNA form, the CDR3 reads TGTGCCAGCAGCCAAGGTTCTAGCGGGGACACCGGGGAGCTGTTTTTT. It yields the protein CASSQGSSGDTGELFF. Drawing the rest from reference TRBV14 and TRBJ2-2, the complete variable domain is EAGVTQFPSHSVIEKGQTVTLRCDPISGHDNLYWYRRVMGKEIKFLLHFVKESKQDESGMPNNRFLAERTGGTYSTLKVQPAELEDSGVYFCASSQGSSGDTGELFFGEGSRLTVL.

This clonotype was counted only a few times. V is TRBV6-6 and J is TRBJ2-1, with TRBD2 matching 10 bases. V was pared by 0 bases and J by 8 bases, with 16 bases of the junction left unmatched. The CDR3 runs to 19 residues. CDR1 and CDR2 from the germline V gene are MNHNY and SVGAGI (reference sequence). CDR3: CASSYSTTPSGSRHDEQFF. The CDR3 coding sequence is TGTGCCAGCAGTTACTCGACTACACCTAGCGGGAGTAGACACGATGAGCAGTTCTTC.

The chain carries TRBV28 and TRBJ1-1, with D possibly matching TRBD1 (5 bases). The CDR3 consists of 16 residues. V was pared by 2 bases and J by 5 bases, with 18 bases between. Germline CDR1 reads MDHEN; CDR2 reads SYDVKM. The CDR3 reads CASSLPGHPAGTEAFF. CDR3 coding DNA: TGTGCCAGCAGTTTACCCGGACACCCGGCGGGGACTGAAGCTTTCTTT. Based on the CDR3 plus reference TRBV28 and TRBJ1-1, the full variable domain is DVKVTQSSRYLVKRTGEKVFLECVQDMDHENMFWYRQDPGLGLRLIYFSYDVKMKEKGDIPEGYSVSREKKERFSLILESASTNQTSMYLCASSLPGHPAGTEAFFGQGTRLTVV.

This clonotype has more than one count but fewer than ten. This chain connects TRBV7-2 to TRBJ2-3; 12 bases align to TRBD1. Germline values: CDR1 SGHTA, CDR2 FQGNSA. V shed 0 bases, J shed 3 bases, and the junction held 13 bases outside the gene matches. The CDR3 totals 20 residues. The CDR3 spells CASSLAAGDRGRLRTDTQYF. The CDR3 nucleotides read TGTGCCAGCAGCTTAGCGGCGGGGGACAGGGGGCGCCTGAGGACAGATACGCAGTATTTT.

The table lists this clonotype with a few counts. This chain uses TRBV11-3 with TRBJ2-1; D unresolved. CDR3 length equals 12 residues. The germline V gene has CDR1 SGHNT and CDR2 YENEEA. Trimming removed 8 bases from V and 5 bases from J, with 10 bases in between. CDR3 nucleotides: TGTGCCAGCGGCCTAGAGAACAATGAGCAGTTCTTC. Translated: CASGLENNEQFF.

Only a few counts were recorded for this clonotype. The rearrangement joins TRBV20-1 to TRBJ2-1, with 13 bases lining up with TRBD2. Germline V CDR1 and CDR2: DFQATT, SNEGSKA (reference sequence). V dropped 6 bases and J dropped 9; count of bases not matched to a gene: 5. This CDR3 region has 13 residues. CDR3 region: CSARTSGSAEQFF. Here the CDR3 DNA reads TGCAGTGCAAGGACTAGCGGGAGCGCTGAGCAGTTCTTC.

This clonotype was detected a few times. This chain links TRBV27 with TRBJ2-1; the D gene is possibly TRBD2 (6 bases). The CDR3 sequence is 12 residues long. The V gene lost 6 bases and the J gene lost 9 bases, with 12 bases spanning the gap. Germline V gene data show CDR1 as MNHEY and CDR2 as SMNVEV (reference sequence). The CDR3: CASRKGRSEQFF. The CDR3 DNA sequence: TGTGCCAGCAGAAAAGGGAGGAGTGAGCAGTTCTTC.

This clonotype came up many times. The chain recombines TRBV7-2 with TRBJ1-2; 7 bases agree with TRBD1. CDR1 and CDR2 (germline): SGHTA, FQGNSA. V was pared by 1 base and J by 4 bases, with 12 bases of the junction left unmatched. The CDR3 runs 17 residues. The CDR3 sequence is CASSLDPGTVQSYGYTF. CDR3 bases: TGTGCCAGCAGCTTAGACCCTGGGACAGTGCAATCCTATGGCTACACCTTC.